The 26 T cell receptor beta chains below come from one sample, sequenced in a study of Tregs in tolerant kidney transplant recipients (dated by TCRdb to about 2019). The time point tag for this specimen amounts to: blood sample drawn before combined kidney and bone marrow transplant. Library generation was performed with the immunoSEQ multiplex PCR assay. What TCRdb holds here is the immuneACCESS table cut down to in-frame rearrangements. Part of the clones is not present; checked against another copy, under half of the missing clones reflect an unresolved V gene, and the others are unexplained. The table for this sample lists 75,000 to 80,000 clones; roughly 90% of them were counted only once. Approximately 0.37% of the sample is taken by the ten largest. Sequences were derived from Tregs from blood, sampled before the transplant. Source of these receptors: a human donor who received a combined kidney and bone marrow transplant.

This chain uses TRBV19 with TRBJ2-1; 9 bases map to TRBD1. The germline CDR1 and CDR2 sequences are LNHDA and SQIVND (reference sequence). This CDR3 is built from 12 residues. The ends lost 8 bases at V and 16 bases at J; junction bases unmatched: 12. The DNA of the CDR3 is TGTGCCAGTGAGAACGACAGGGGGTCCCAATTCTTC. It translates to CASENDRGSQFF.

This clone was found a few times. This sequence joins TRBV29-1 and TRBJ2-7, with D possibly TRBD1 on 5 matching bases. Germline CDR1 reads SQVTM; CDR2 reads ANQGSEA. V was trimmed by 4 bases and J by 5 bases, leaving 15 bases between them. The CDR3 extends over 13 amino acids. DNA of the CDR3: TGCAGCGTTGGGAACAGGTTAATCGACGAGCAGTACTTC. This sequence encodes CSVGNRLIDEQYF.

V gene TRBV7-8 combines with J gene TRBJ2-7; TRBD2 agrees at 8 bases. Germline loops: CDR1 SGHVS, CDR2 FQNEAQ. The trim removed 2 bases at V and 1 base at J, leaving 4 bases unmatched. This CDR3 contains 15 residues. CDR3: CASSLLTSGSYEQYF. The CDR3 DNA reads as TGTGCCAGCAGCTTACTAACTAGCGGATCCTACGAGCAGTACTTC.

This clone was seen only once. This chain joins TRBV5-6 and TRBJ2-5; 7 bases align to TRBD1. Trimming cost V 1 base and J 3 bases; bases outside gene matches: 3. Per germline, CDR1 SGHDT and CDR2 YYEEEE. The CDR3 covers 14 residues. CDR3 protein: CASSLTGEKETQYF. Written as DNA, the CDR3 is TGTGCCAGCAGCTTGACAGGGGAAAAAGAGACCCAGTACTTC. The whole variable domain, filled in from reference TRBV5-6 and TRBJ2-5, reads DAGVTQSPTHLIKTRGQQVTLRCSPKSGHDTVSWYQQALGQGPQFIFQYYEEEERQRGNFPDRFSGHQFPNYSSELNVNALLLGDSALYLCASSLTGEKETQYFGPGTRLLVL.

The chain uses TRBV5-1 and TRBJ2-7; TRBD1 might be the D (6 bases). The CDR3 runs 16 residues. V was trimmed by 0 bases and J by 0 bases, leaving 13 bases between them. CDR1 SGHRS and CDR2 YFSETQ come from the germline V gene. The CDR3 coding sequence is TGCGCCAGCAGCTTGGCCTGGAGGACAGACTCCTACGAGCAGTACTTC. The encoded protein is CASSLAWRTDSYEQYF.

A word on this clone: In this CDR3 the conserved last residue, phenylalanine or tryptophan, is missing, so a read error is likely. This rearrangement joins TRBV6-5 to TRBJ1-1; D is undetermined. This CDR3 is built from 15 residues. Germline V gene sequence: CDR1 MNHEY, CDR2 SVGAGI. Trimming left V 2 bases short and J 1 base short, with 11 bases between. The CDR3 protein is CASSYMDSGNTEAFL. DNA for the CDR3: TGTGCCAGCAGTTACATGGATTCAGGGAACACTGAAGCTTTCCTT.

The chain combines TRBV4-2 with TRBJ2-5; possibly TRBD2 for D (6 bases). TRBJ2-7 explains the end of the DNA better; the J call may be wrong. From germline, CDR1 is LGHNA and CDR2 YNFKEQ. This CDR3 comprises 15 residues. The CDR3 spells CASSQERASAYEQYF. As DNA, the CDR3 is TGTGCCAGCAGCCAAGAACGGGCTAGCGCTTACGAGCAGTACTTC.

This CDR3 is CASSLGGLAGVGEQFF. The CDR3 region has the DNA TGTGCCAGCAGCTTAGGAGGACTAGCGGGAGTAGGGGAGCAGTTCTTC. V usage is TRBV5-4 and J usage is TRBJ2-1, with 13 bases aligning to TRBD2. The CDR3 is made up of 16 amino acids. Germline CDR1 is SGHNT and CDR2 is YYREEE (reference sequence). The trim removed 2 bases at V and 10 bases at J, leaving 9 bases unmatched. The full variable domain, rest sourced from reference TRBV5-4 and TRBJ2-1, is ETGVTQSPTHLIKTRGQQVTLRCSSQSGHNTVSWYQQALGQGPQFIFQYYREEENGRGNFPPRFSGLQFPNYSSELNVNALELDDSALYLCASSLGGLAGVGEQFFGPGTRLTVL.

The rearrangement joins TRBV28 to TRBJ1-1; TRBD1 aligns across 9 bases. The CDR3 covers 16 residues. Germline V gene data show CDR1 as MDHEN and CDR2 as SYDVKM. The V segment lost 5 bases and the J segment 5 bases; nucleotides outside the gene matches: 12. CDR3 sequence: CASSPPGTGSLTEAFF. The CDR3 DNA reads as TGTGCCAGCAGTCCCCCCGGGACAGGGAGTTTGACTGAAGCTTTCTTT.

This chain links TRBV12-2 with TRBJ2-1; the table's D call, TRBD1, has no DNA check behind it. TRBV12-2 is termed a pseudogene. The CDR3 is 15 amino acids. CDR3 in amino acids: CASRQGQGWDNEQFF. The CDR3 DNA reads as TGTGCAAGTCGCCAGGGACAGGGATGGGACAATGAGCAGTTCTTC.

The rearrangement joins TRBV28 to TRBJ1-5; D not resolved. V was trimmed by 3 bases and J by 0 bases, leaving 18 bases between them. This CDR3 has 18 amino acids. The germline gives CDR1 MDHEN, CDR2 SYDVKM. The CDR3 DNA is TGTGCCAGCAGTTTTAGGGAAAGAGGGTGGTATAGCAATCAGCCCCAGCATTTT. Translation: CASSFRERGWYSNQPQHF.

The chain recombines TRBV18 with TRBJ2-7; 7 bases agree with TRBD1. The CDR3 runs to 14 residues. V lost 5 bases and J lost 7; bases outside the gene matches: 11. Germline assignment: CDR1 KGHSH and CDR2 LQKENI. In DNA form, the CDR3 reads TGTGCCAGCTCAACCCTTGACAGGGTGCGAGAGCAGTACTTC. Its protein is CASSTLDRVREQYF. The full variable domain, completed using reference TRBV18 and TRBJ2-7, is NAGVMQNPRHLVRRRGQEARLRCSPMKGHSHVYWYRQLPEEGLKFMVYLQKENIIDESGMPKERFSAEFPKEGPSILRIQQVVRGDSAAYFCASSTLDRVREQYFGPGTRLTVT.

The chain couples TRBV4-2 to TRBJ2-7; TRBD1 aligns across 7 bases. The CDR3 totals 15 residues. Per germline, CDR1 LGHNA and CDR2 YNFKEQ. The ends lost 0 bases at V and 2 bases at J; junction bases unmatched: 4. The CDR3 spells CASSQDRGQAYEQYF. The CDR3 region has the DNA TGTGCCAGCAGCCAAGATAGAGGACAGGCCTACGAGCAGTACTTC.

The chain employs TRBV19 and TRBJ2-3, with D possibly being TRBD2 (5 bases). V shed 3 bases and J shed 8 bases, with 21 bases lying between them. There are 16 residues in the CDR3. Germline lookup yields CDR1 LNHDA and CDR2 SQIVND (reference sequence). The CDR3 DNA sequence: TGTGCCAGTAGTATCGACGGGCGGGCATACCCTGGTACGCAGTATTTT. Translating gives CASSIDGRAYPGTQYF.

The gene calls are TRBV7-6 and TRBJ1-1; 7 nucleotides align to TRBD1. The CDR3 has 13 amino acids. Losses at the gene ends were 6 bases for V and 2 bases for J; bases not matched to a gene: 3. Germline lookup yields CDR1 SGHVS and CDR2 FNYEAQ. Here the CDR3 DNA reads TGTGCCAGCAGGCGACAGGGAAACACTGAAGCTTTCTTT. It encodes CASRRQGNTEAFF.

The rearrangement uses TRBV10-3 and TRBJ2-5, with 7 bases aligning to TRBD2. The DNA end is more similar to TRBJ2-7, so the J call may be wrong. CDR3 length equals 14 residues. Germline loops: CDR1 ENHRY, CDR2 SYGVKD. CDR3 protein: CAISEGGRVYEQYF. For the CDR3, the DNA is TGTGCCATCAGTGAGGGAGGGAGGGTCTACGAGCAGTACTTC.

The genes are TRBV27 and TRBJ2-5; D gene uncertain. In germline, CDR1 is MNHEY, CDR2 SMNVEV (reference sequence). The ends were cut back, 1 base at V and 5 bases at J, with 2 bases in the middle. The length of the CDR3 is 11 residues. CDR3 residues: CASSLLETQYF. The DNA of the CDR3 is TGTGCCAGCAGTTTATTGGAGACCCAGTACTTC.

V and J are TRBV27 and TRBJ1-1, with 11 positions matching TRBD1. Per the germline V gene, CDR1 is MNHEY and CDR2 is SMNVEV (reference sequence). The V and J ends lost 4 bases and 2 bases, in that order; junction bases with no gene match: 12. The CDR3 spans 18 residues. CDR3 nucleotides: TGTGCCAGCAGTTATAACCCGGGACAGGGGGTACATAACACTGAAGCTTTCTTT. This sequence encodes CASSYNPGQGVHNTEAFF.

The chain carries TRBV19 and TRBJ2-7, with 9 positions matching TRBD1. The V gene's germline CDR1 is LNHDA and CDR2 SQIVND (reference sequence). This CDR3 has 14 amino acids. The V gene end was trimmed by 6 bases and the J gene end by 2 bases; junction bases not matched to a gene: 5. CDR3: CASSPNRGPYEQYF. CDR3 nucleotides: TGTGCCAGTAGCCCCAACAGGGGGCCCTACGAGCAGTACTTC.

CDR3 loop: CASSIGDDNEQFF. The DNA for the CDR3 is TGTGCCAGTAGTATAGGGGATGACAATGAGCAGTTCTTC. This rearrangement joins TRBV19 to TRBJ2-1, with D unresolved. The CDR3 covers 13 residues. V lost 1 base and J lost 5, with 6 bases in between. The V gene's germline CDR1 is LNHDA and CDR2 SQIVND (reference sequence).

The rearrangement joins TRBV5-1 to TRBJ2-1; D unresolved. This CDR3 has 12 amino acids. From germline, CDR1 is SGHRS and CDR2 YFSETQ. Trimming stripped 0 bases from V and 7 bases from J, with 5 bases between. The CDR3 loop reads CASSLEGNEQFF. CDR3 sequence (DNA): TGCGCCAGCAGCTTGGAAGGGAATGAGCAGTTCTTC.

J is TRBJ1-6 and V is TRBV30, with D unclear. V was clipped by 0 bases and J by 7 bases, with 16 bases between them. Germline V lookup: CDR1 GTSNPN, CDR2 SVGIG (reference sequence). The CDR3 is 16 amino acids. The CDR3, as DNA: TGTGCCTGGAGTGTACAGTCGGGATTCCCGAATTCACCCCTCCACTTT. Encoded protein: CAWSVQSGFPNSPLHF.

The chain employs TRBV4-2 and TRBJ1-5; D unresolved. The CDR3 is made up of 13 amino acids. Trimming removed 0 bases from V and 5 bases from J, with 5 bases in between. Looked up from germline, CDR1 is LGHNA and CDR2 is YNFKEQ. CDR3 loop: CASSQDLDQPQHF. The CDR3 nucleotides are TGTGCCAGCAGCCAAGATCTGGATCAGCCCCAGCATTTT.

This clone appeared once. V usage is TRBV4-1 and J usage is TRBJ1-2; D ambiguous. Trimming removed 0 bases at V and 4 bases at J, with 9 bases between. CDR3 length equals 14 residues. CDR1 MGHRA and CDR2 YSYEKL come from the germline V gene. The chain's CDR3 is CASSQDLGGYGYTF. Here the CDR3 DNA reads TGCGCCAGCAGCCAAGATCTAGGAGGCTATGGCTACACCTTC.

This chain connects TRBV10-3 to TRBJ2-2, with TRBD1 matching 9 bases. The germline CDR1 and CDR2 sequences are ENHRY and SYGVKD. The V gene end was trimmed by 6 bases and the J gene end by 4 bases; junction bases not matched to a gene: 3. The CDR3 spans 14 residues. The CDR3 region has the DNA TGTGCCATCAGCCTGGGACAGGGCACCGGGGAGCTGTTTTTT. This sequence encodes CAISLGQGTGELFF.

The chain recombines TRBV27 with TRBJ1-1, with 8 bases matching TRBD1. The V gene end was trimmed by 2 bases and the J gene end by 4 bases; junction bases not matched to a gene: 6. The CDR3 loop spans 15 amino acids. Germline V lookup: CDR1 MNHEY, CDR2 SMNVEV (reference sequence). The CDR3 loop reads CASSLAGTGGTEAFF. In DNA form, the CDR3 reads TGTGCCAGCAGTTTAGCCGGGACAGGAGGCACTGAAGCTTTCTTT.